The 3 T cell receptor beta chains below come from one sample, sequenced in a study of chemoradiotherapy in HPV16-positive cancers. Here immunoSEQ multiplex PCR was the method, and the copy in TCRdb shows in-frame clones only, minus some. The sample has about 12,000 clones; about three fifths are singletons. The sample was taken from a patient who underwent chemoradiotherapy. All receptors derive from a human donor with HPV-associated anogenital cancer.

A single count supports this clone. The CDR3 is CASSIDRNFGGDTQYF. The CDR3, as DNA: TGTGCCAGTAGTATAGATCGGAACTTCGGGGGAGATACGCAGTATTTT. The V and J genes are TRBV19 and TRBJ2-3, with a weak D call TRBD2 (6 bases). The CDR3 has 16 amino acids. Germline CDR1 and CDR2: LNHDA and SQIVND (reference sequence). V was shortened by 0 bases and J by 5 bases, with 15 bases between the two germline ends.

As DNA, the CDR3 is TGTGCCAGCAGGGAAGCCCTGCAAGAGACCCAGTACTTC. Translated: CASREALQETQYF. The V call is TRBV28, the J call TRBJ2-5; D is unclear. The CDR3 is 13 residues long. Trimming cost V 6 bases and J 2 bases, with 10 bases left between them. The germline CDR1 and CDR2 sequences are MDHEN and SYDVKM.

This sequence joins TRBV2 and TRBJ2-3; 8 bases line up with TRBD2. There are 15 residues in the CDR3. Germline-derived CDR1 and CDR2 are SNHLY and FYNNEI. The V segment lost 6 bases and the J segment 6 bases; nucleotides outside the gene matches: 11. The CDR3 nucleotides read TGTGCCAGCAGACGAAGTAGCGGGGCCCCGGATACGCAGTATTTT. It translates to CASRRSSGAPDTQYF.